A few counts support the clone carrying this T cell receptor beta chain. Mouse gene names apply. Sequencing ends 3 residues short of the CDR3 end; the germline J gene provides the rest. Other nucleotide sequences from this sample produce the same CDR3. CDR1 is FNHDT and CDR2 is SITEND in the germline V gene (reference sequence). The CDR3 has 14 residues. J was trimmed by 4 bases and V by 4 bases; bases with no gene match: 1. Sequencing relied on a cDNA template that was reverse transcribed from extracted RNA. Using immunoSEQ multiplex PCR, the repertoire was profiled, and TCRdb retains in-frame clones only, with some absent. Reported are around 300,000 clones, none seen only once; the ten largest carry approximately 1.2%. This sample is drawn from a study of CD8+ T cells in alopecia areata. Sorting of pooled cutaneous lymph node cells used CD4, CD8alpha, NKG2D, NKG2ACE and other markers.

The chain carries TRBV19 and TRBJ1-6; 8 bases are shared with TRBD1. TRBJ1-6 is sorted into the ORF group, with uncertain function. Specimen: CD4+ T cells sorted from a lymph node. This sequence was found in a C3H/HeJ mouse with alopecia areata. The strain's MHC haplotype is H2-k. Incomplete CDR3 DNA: TGTGCCAGCAGTGACAGGGGATATAATTCGCCC. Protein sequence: CASSDRGYNSP. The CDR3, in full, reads CASSDRGYNSPLYF.